This record looks at one T cell receptor (beta chain) sequence and its context. These data come from a study of blood T cell repertoires in COVID-19. For the study at large: The cDNA or gDNA used as material had been derived from T cells, B-cell-depleted T cells, or PBMCs.

The germline V gene encodes CDR1 MNHEY and CDR2 SVGAGI. V was trimmed by 0 bases and J by 4 bases, leaving 12 bases between them. The CDR3 runs 16 residues. Original analysis: How many nucleated cells were present was estimated from reference gene primer amplification. Clones were sequenced by immunoSEQ multiplex PCR, and TCRdb holds only the in-frame ones, with some missing. V and J calls and clone size are given by that table; D and trimming were obtained from the DNA. The sample lists roughly 300,000 clones, around 86% seen once, with around 4.6% in the top ten. The sequence was obtained from a man aged 25-40 years who had recovered from COVID-19. This chain links TRBV6-5 with TRBJ1-4, with D uncertain. The material sequenced was PBMCs or T cells enriched from blood (not recorded which). CDR3: CASSYSLSSVNEKLFF. The CDR3 nucleotides are TGTGCCAGCAGTTACTCGTTGAGTTCGGTTAATGAAAAACTGTTTTTT.